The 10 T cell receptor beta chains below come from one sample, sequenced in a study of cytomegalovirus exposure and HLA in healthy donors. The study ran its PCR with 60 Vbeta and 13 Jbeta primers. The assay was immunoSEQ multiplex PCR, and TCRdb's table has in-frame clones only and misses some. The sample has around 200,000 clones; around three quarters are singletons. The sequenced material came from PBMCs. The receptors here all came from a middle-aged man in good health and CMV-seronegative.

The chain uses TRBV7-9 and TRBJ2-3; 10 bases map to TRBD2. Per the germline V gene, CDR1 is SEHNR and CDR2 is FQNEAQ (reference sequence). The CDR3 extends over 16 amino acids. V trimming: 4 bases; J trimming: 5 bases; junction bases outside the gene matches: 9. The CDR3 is CASSSLAGGIGDTQYF. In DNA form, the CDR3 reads TGTGCCAGCAGCTCCTTAGCGGGGGGAATTGGAGATACGCAGTATTTT.

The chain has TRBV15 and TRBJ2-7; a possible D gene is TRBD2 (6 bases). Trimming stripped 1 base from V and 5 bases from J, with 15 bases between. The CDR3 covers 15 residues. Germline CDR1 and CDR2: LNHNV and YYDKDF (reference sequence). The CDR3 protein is CATSRGTTWRDEQYF. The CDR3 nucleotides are TGTGCCACCAGCAGAGGGACAACCTGGAGGGACGAGCAGTACTTC.

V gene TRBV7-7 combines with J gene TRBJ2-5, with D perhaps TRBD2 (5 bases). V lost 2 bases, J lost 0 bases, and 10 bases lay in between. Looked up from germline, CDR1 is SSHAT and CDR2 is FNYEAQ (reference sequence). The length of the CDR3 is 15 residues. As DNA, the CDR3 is TGTGCCAGCAGCTTAAACAGAGGGTACCAAGAGACCCAGTACTTC. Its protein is CASSLNRGYQETQYF.

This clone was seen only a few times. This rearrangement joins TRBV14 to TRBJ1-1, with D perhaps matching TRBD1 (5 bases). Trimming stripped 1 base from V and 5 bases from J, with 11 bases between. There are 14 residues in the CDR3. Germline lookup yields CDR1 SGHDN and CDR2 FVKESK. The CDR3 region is CASSQAQGGTEAFF. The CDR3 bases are TGTGCCAGCAGCCAAGCCCAGGGAGGAACTGAAGCTTTCTTT.

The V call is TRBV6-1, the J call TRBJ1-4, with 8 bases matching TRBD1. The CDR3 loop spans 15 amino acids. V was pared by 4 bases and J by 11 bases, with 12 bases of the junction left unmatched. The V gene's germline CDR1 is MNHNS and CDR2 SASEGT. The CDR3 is CASSGLGQGAMKLFF. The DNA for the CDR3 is TGTGCCAGCAGTGGACTAGGACAGGGTGCCATGAAACTGTTTTTT.

For the CDR3, the DNA is TGTGCCAGCAGTCTTACAGAGAACACTGAAGCTTTCTTT. Its translation is CASSLTENTEAFF. The chain employs TRBV6-5 and TRBJ1-1; D is unresolved. Germline V gene sequence: CDR1 MNHEY, CDR2 SVGAGI. Deletions cut 5 bases from V and 1 base from J, with 8 bases between. The CDR3 sequence is 13 residues long.

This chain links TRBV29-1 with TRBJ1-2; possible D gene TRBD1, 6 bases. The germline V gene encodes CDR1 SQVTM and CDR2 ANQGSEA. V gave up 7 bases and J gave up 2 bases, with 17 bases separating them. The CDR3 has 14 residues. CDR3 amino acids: CSAAQGIPNYGYTF. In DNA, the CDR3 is TGCAGCGCTGCCCAGGGGATCCCAAACTATGGCTACACCTTC.

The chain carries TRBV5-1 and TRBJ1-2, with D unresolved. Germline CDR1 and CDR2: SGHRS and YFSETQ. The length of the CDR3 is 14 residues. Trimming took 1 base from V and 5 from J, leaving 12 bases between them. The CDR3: CASSLYPQTYGYTF. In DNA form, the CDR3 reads TGCGCCAGCAGCTTGTACCCTCAGACATATGGCTACACCTTC.

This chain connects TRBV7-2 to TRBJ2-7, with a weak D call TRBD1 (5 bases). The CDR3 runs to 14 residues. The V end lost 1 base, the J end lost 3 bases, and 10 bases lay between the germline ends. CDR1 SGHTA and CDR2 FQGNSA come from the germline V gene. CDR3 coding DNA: TGTGCCAGCAGCTTAGGTCTAGGGGACTACGAGCAGTACTTC. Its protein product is CASSLGLGDYEQYF.

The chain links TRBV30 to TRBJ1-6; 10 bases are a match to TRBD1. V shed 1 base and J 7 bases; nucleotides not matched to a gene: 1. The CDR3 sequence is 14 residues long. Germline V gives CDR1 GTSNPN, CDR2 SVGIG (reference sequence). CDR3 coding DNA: TGTGCCTGGAGTGGGGGACAGGGGAATTCACCCCTCCACTTT. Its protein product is CAWSGGQGNSPLHF.